Below, 15 T cell receptor beta chains from the same sample are listed, as sequenced in a study of cytomegalovirus exposure and HLA in healthy donors. This PCR relied on a set of 60 Vbeta primers and 13 Jbeta primers. The repertoire was sequenced with immunoSEQ multiplex PCR; TCRdb's copy has only in-frame clones and lacks some. This table has 90,000 to 150,000 clones, about 72% appearing once. Sequencing was done on a sample of PBMCs. The receptor set was obtained from a man aged 45 to 65 in good health and CMV-seropositive.

In its sample, this clone was seen a few times. The V call is TRBV18, the J call TRBJ1-6; D is unclear. CDR1 is KGHSH, CDR2 LQKENI, per germline. The CDR3 covers 15 residues. V gave up 6 bases and J gave up 5 bases, with 14 bases separating them. The DNA for the CDR3 is TGTGCCAGCTCTTACGGGAACGGAGATAATTCACCCCTCCACTTT. As protein: CASSYGNGDNSPLHF.

The chain joins TRBV10-3 to TRBJ2-7; D possibly corresponds to TRBD2 (5 bases). Per the germline V gene, CDR1 is ENHRY and CDR2 is SYGVKD. The CDR3 covers 12 residues. The V end lost 11 bases, the J end lost 3 bases, and 14 bases lay between the germline ends. CDR3 nucleotides: TGTGCCTCCCAATCCGGGGACTACGAGCAGTACTTC. Its protein is CASQSGDYEQYF.

J is TRBJ2-6 and V is TRBV18; 9 nucleotides line up with TRBD2. V shed 1 base, J shed 0 bases, and the junction held 1 base outside the gene matches. Germline V gene data show CDR1 as KGHSH and CDR2 as LQKENI. CDR3 length equals 17 residues. CDR3 sequence (DNA): TGTGCCAGCTCACCACTAGCGGGGGTCTCTGGGGCCAACGTCCTGACTTTC. This gives the protein CASSPLAGVSGANVLTF.

The chain's CDR3 is CASSSLQGLQQETQYF. As DNA, the CDR3 is TGTGCCAGCAGTTCCTTACAGGGGTTGCAACAAGAGACCCAGTACTTC. The chain links TRBV5-4 to TRBJ2-5; 7 nucleotides match TRBD1. The germline V gene has CDR1 SGHNT and CDR2 YYREEE (reference sequence). V gave up 5 bases and J gave up 2 bases; unmatched junction bases: 12. The CDR3 is made up of 16 amino acids.

The V call is TRBV4-3, the J call TRBJ2-2; 7 bases align to TRBD1. This CDR3 spans 16 amino acids. Germline lookup yields CDR1 LGHNA and CDR2 YSLEER. The ends lost 5 bases at V and 8 bases at J; junction bases unmatched: 14. The CDR3 protein is CASSSNRQGFLGELFF. In DNA, the CDR3 is TGCGCCAGCAGCTCCAACCGACAGGGATTTCTGGGGGAGCTGTTTTTT.

The V gene is TRBV19, the J gene TRBJ2-1, with 7 bases matching TRBD1. The CDR3 length is 14 residues. CDR1 LNHDA and CDR2 SQIVND come from the germline V gene (reference sequence). Trimming at V came to 4 bases and at J to 10 bases, leaving 10 bases not matched to a gene. CDR3 residues: CASSSRPGGWEQFF. CDR3 in DNA: TGTGCCAGTAGTAGCAGACCAGGGGGTTGGGAGCAGTTCTTC. The complete variable domain, with remaining parts taken from reference TRBV19 and TRBJ2-1, reads DGGITQSPKYLFRKEGQNVTLSCEQNLNHDAMYWYRQDPGQGLRLIYYSQIVNDFQKGDIAEGYSVSREKKESFPLTVTSAQKNPTAFYLCASSSRPGGWEQFFGPGTRLTVL.

A note on this clone: Other nucleotide sequences from this sample produce the same CDR3. V usage is TRBV7-6 and J usage is TRBJ2-7, with 8 bases that match TRBD1. V lost 0 bases, J lost 3 bases, and 4 bases stayed unmatched. The length of the CDR3 is 15 residues. CDR1 and CDR2 (germline): SGHVS, FNYEAQ. The CDR3 here is CASSLAGGQGYEQYF. Written as DNA, the CDR3 is TGTGCCAGCAGCTTAGCGGGAGGACAGGGCTACGAGCAGTACTTC.

V gene TRBV14 combines with J gene TRBJ1-5, with a tentative D call TRBD1 (5 bases). The V end lost 1 base, the J end lost 7 bases, and 5 bases lay between the germline ends. The germline gives CDR1 SGHDN, CDR2 FVKESK. The CDR3 spans 12 residues. The CDR3 sequence: CASSQAGQPQHF. The CDR3 region has the DNA TGTGCCAGCAGCCAAGCAGGGCAGCCCCAGCATTTT.

This rearrangement joins TRBV4-1 to TRBJ2-4; TRBD2 matches 8 bases. Per germline, CDR1 MGHRA and CDR2 YSYEKL. The J segment lost 1 base and the V segment lost 0 bases, leaving 20 bases of the junction unmatched. The CDR3 loop spans 22 amino acids. CDR3: CASSQDMVERERRFGAKNIQYF. The CDR3, as DNA: TGCGCCAGCAGCCAAGATATGGTCGAGCGGGAGAGAAGGTTTGGGGCCAAAAACATTCAGTACTTC.

J is TRBJ2-7 and V is TRBV5-1; D gene uncertain. This CDR3 is built from 12 residues. V was trimmed by 1 base and J by 3 bases, leaving 5 bases between them. In germline, CDR1 is SGHRS, CDR2 YFSETQ. CDR3 nucleotide sequence: TGCGCCAGCAGCTTGAACAGCTACGAGCAGTACTTC. This gives the protein CASSLNSYEQYF. Together with reference TRBV5-1 and TRBJ2-7, the CDR3 gives the full variable domain: KAGVTQTPRYLIKTRGQQVTLSCSPISGHRSVSWYQQTPGQGLQFLFEYFSETQRNKGNFPGRFSGRQFSNSRSEMNVSTLELGDSALYLCASSLNSYEQYFGPGTRLTVT.

This clone was observed a handful of times. The chain joins TRBV28 to TRBJ2-7, with D hard to call. Trimming cost V 2 bases and J 4 bases, with 9 bases left between them. Germline-derived CDR1 and CDR2 are MDHEN and SYDVKM. The CDR3 runs 13 residues. For the CDR3, the DNA is TGTGCCAGCAGTTTAGGCTCGAGGTACGAGCAGTACTTC. Translation gives CASSLGSRYEQYF.

This clone was found once. The genes are TRBV2 and TRBJ1-1; maybe TRBD1 (6 bases). This CDR3 spans 12 amino acids. V was pared by 1 base and J by 11 bases, with 11 bases between. In germline, CDR1 is SNHLY, CDR2 FYNNEI. CDR3 protein: CASSEVWGHAFF. CDR3 nucleotides: TGTGCCAGCAGTGAAGTTTGGGGGCACGCTTTCTTT.

DNA of the CDR3: TGTGCCATCAGTAGAGAACAGGGTAGTGGCAATCAGCCCCAGCATTTT. Translation: CAISREQGSGNQPQHF. The chain employs TRBV10-3 and TRBJ1-5; TRBD1 is a possible D gene (6 bases). The CDR3 has 16 residues. V gave up 5 bases and J gave up 2 bases, with 16 bases separating them. Germline V CDR1 and CDR2: ENHRY, SYGVKD.

V and J are TRBV7-9 and TRBJ2-3; maybe TRBD1 (6 bases). Trimming left V 2 bases short and J 4 bases short, with 10 bases between. This CDR3 is built from 14 residues. Germline loops: CDR1 SEHNR, CDR2 FQNEAQ (reference sequence). The CDR3 sequence is CASSLLTGSDTQYF. CDR3 nucleotides: TGTGCCAGCAGCTTACTGACAGGCTCAGATACGCAGTATTTT.

The chain links TRBV5-1 to TRBJ2-7, with D possibly TRBD1 on 6 matching bases. Looked up from germline, CDR1 is SGHRS and CDR2 is YFSETQ. Trimming stripped 2 bases from V and 1 base from J, with 13 bases between. The CDR3 is 15 residues long. CDR3 coding DNA: TGCGCCAGCAGCTTCGGGGACAAGGTATCCTACGAGCAGTACTTC. It codes for CASSFGDKVSYEQYF.